The 25 T cell receptor beta chains below were found in one sample sequenced in a study of T cells in Graves' hyperthyroidism and ophthalmopathy. The source material, RNA transcripts, was used to amplify TCR beta CDR3 regions. First-round RT-PCR targeting the TCR CDR3 was performed with the HTBI primer set. TCRdb recomputed calls from the multiplex PCR reads with MiXCR, one row per CDR3 protein. The sample lists 300,000 to 450,000 distinct CDR3 sequences, about 14% occurring once. The sample taken for sequencing was blood. The receptor source for this set is a woman aged 55-70 years with Graves' hyperthyroidism.

In this sample, this clonotype turned up many times. The V call is TRBV30, the J call TRBJ2-7; D uncertain. The germline V and J ends were trimmed by 7 bases and 3 bases, with 10 bases remaining between them. This CDR3 is built from 11 residues. CDR1 and CDR2 from the germline V gene are GTSNPN and SVGIG (reference sequence). CDR3 nucleotide sequence: TGTGCCTCGCGAGGCTACTACGAGCAGTACTTC. Protein product: CASRGYYEQYF.

This clonotype has ten or more counts. The chain combines TRBV19 with TRBJ1-5; 7 nucleotides agree with TRBD1. The CDR3 has 15 residues. J lost 7 bases, V lost 1 base, and 7 bases had no gene match. Germline V gene lookup returns CDR1 LNHDA and CDR2 SQIVND (reference sequence). The CDR3 spells CASSIGQTGMQPQHF. The DNA for the CDR3 is TGTGCCAGTAGTATAGGACAGACAGGGATGCAGCCCCAGCATTTT.

Ten or more counts support this clonotype. The rearrangement joins TRBV7-9 to TRBJ1-1; D is ambiguous. CDR3 length: 13 residues. CDR1 is SEHNR and CDR2 is FQNEAQ in the germline V gene (reference sequence). V gave up 3 bases and J gave up 1 base, with 6 bases separating them. CDR3 loop: CASSFDGNTEAFF. The CDR3 nucleotides are TGTGCCAGCAGCTTTGACGGGAACACTGAAGCTTTCTTT.

This clonotype occurred many times. This rearrangement joins TRBV7-3 to TRBJ1-1; unclear D gene. V lost 1 base to trimming and J lost 7 bases, with 10 bases between them. The germline V gene encodes CDR1 SGHTA and CDR2 FQGTGA. The CDR3 is 13 residues long. The CDR3 DNA reads as TGTGCCAGCAGCTTAAACGCGGGGAATGAAGCTTTCTTT. Translating it yields CASSLNAGNEAFF. Full variable domain (remainder filled in from reference TRBV7-3 and TRBJ1-1): GAGVSQTPSNKVTEKGKYVELRCDPISGHTALYWYRQSLGQGPEFLIYFQGTGAADDSGLPNDRFFAVRPEGSVSTLKIQRTERGDSAVYLCASSLNAGNEAFFGQGTRLTVV.

This clonotype was counted at least ten times. This chain links TRBV2 with TRBJ1-5, with D hard to call. The V and J ends lost 5 bases and 4 bases respectively, with 15 bases between them. Per the germline V gene, CDR1 is SNHLY and CDR2 is FYNNEI. CDR3 size: 15 residues. The CDR3 coding sequence is TGTGCCAGCAGTTCTACGTTGAGTAGGAATCAGCCCCAGCATTTT. Amino acid sequence: CASSSTLSRNQPQHF.

This clonotype was detected once. This chain connects TRBV11-2 to TRBJ2-7, with TRBD2 identical over 14 bases. Germline V lookup: CDR1 SGHAT, CDR2 FQNNGV. CDR3 length: 16 amino acids. J was trimmed by 3 bases and V by 5 bases; bases with no gene match: 6. The CDR3 coding sequence is TGTGCCAGCAGCCCAGGACTAGCGGGAGGTTACTACGAGCAGTACTTC. This sequence encodes CASSPGLAGGYYEQYF.

The chain combines TRBV4-1 with TRBJ2-1, with 8 bases identical to TRBD2. Looked up from germline, CDR1 is MGHRA and CDR2 is YSYEKL. The CDR3 contains 16 residues. J lost 2 bases, V lost 1 base, and 4 bases had no gene match. The CDR3 sequence: CASSQVLGRAYNEQFF. DNA for the CDR3: TGCGCCAGCAGCCAAGTTCTCGGGAGGGCCTACAATGAGCAGTTCTTC.

This clonotype has at least ten counts. The genes are TRBV2 and TRBJ1-1, with 7 bases aligning to TRBD1. With 6 bases clipped from V and 1 base from J, the junction kept 8 bases outside the gene matches. The CDR3 length is 15 residues. Per germline, CDR1 SNHLY and CDR2 FYNNEI. The CDR3 protein is CASRPPTGTNTEAFF. DNA of the CDR3: TGTGCCAGCAGGCCCCCGACAGGGACGAACACTGAAGCTTTCTTT.

This clonotype was observed many times. V usage is TRBV28 and J usage is TRBJ2-3, with D tentatively TRBD2 (6 bases). CDR1 MDHEN and CDR2 SYDVKM come from the germline V gene. The CDR3 has 18 amino acids. V was clipped by 5 bases and J by 2 bases, with 23 bases between them. In DNA, the CDR3 is TGTGCCAGCAGTCTCAACCCTAGCGCTGAGCCTGACACAGATACGCAGTATTTT. It codes for CASSLNPSAEPDTDTQYF.

This clonotype showed up just once. Relative to the germline gene, one junction end is altered; a read error may explain this. The rearrangement links TRBV4-1 to TRBJ2-5; 14 bases agree with TRBD2. The germline CDR1 and CDR2 sequences are MGHRA and YSYEKL. There are 17 residues in the CDR3. The DNA of the CDR3 is TGCGCCCGCAGCCAAGAGGGGGGACTAGCGGGAGTAGAGACCCAGTACTTC. This translates into CARSQEGGLAGVETQYF.

This clonotype was recorded at least ten times. The rearrangement links TRBV11-2 to TRBJ2-5, with 9 bases that match TRBD2. Germline V gene sequence: CDR1 SGHAT, CDR2 FQNNGV. The CDR3 totals 16 residues. V lost 1 base, J lost 5 bases, and 8 bases stayed unmatched. CDR3 region: CASSLGVAGDRETQYF. CDR3 DNA sequence: TGTGCCAGCAGCTTAGGGGTAGCGGGAGATCGCGAGACCCAGTACTTC.

As regards this clonotype: One end of the junction does not line up with germline, which may come from a read error. The chain is built from TRBV7-7 and TRBJ2-7; 9 bases match TRBD1. The CDR3 loop spans 15 amino acids. Looked up from germline, CDR1 is SSHAT and CDR2 is FNYEAQ (reference sequence). The CDR3 DNA sequence: TGTGCTAGCAGCTTAGGGACAGGGAACGTCTACGAGCAGTACTTC. Protein product: CASSLGTGNVYEQYF.

This clonotype was observed at least ten times. This chain links TRBV18 with TRBJ2-3; D may correspond to TRBD1 or TRBD2 (5 bases each). CDR3 length: 18 residues. In germline, CDR1 is KGHSH, CDR2 LQKENI. Trimming took off 4 bases at V and 7 bases at J, with 27 bases between the two ends. CDR3 in DNA: TGTGCCAGCTCACTATCGGGACGGGCCTCCGTGTGGGCCCATACGCAGTATTTT. Translation: CASSLSGRASVWAHTQYF.

This clonotype was observed at least ten times. The V and J genes are TRBV20-1 and TRBJ1-2, with a possible D match to TRBD1 (5 bases). CDR1 and CDR2 from the germline V gene are DFQATT and SNEGSKA (reference sequence). V lost 0 bases to trimming and J lost 6 bases, with 11 bases between them. CDR3 length: 13 residues. The CDR3 sequence is CSARDAGNNGYTF. CDR3 sequence (DNA): TGCAGTGCTAGAGATGCAGGGAACAATGGCTACACCTTC.

This clonotype was seen more than once but under ten times. The chain employs TRBV9 and TRBJ2-7; 7 nucleotides line up with TRBD2. Trimming removed 9 bases from V and 4 bases from J; junction bases left unmatched: 13. CDR3 length: 14 residues. Germline V lookup: CDR1 SGDLS, CDR2 YYNGEE. This CDR3 reads CATRNWEGPYEQYF. The CDR3, as DNA: TGTGCCACCCGCAATTGGGAGGGCCCGTACGAGCAGTACTTC. Drawing the rest from reference TRBV9 and TRBJ2-7, the complete variable domain is DSGVTQTPKHLITATGQRVTLRCSPRSGDLSVYWYQQSLDQGLQFLIQYYNGEERAKGNILERFSAQQFPDLHSELNLSSLELGDSALYFCATRNWEGPYEQYFGPGTRLTVT.

In its sample, this clonotype was seen many times. This rearrangement joins TRBV11-2 to TRBJ1-6; D gene ambiguous. Germline values: CDR1 SGHAT, CDR2 FQNNGV. Trimming took 3 bases from V and 4 from J, leaving 4 bases between them. CDR3 length: 13 residues. The CDR3 DNA sequence: TGTGCCAGCAGCTTGGAGTATAATTCACCCCTCCACTTT. Translating gives CASSLEYNSPLHF.

The V and J genes are TRBV7-9 and TRBJ2-3; 11 positions agree with TRBD2. The V and J ends lost 1 base and 0 bases, in that order; junction bases with no gene match: 3. Germline loops: CDR1 SEHNR, CDR2 FQNEAQ (reference sequence). This CDR3 region has 17 residues. The CDR3 DNA reads as TGTGCCAGCAGCTTAGAAAGGACTAGCGGGAGCACAGATACGCAGTATTTT. Residues: CASSLERTSGSTDTQYF.

The sample holds many counts of this clonotype. This chain uses TRBV7-9 with TRBJ2-1; 9 nucleotides agree with TRBD1. In germline, CDR1 is SEHNR, CDR2 FQNEAQ (reference sequence). The CDR3 is 15 amino acids. V shed 5 bases and J 8 bases; nucleotides not matched to a gene: 10. The CDR3 reads CASSPLGQGRHEQFF. CDR3 coding DNA: TGTGCCAGCAGCCCCCTCGGACAGGGGCGGCATGAGCAGTTCTTC.

The chain combines TRBV7-9 with TRBJ1-2, with 7 bases aligning to TRBD1. This CDR3 comprises 13 residues. Germline CDR1 and CDR2: SEHNR and FQNEAQ (reference sequence). Trimming at V came to 6 bases and at J to 7 bases, leaving 8 bases not matched to a gene. The CDR3 reads CASSFTGDRGYTF. The CDR3 DNA is TGTGCCAGCAGTTTTACAGGGGATCGTGGCTACACCTTC.

At least ten counts were recorded for this clonotype. The rearrangement links TRBV7-9 to TRBJ2-1, with 10 bases that match TRBD2. Losses at the gene ends were 1 base for V and 7 bases for J; bases not matched to a gene: 4. CDR1 and CDR2 (germline): SEHNR, FQNEAQ (reference sequence). This CDR3 has 15 residues. CDR3 DNA: TGTGCCAGCAGCTTAGAGGGACTAGCGCGAAATGAGCAGTTCTTC. It codes for CASSLEGLARNEQFF. Based on the CDR3 plus reference TRBV7-9 and TRBJ2-1, the full variable domain is DTGVSQNPRHKITKRGQNVTFRCDPISEHNRLYWYRQTLGQGPEFLTYFQNEAQLEKSRLLSDRFSAERPKGSFSTLEIQRTEQGDSAMYLCASSLEGLARNEQFFGPGTRLTVL.

V usage is TRBV7-9 and J usage is TRBJ1-6, with D maybe TRBD1 (6 bases). Trimming shortened V by 5 bases and J by 6 bases, and 11 bases separated the two germline ends. The CDR3 loop spans 14 amino acids. The germline V gene has CDR1 SEHNR and CDR2 FQNEAQ (reference sequence). CDR3 residues: CASSPQGINSPLHF. CDR3 sequence (DNA): TGTGCCAGCAGCCCACAGGGTATTAATTCACCCCTCCACTTT.

V usage is TRBV11-3 and J usage is TRBJ2-7; 8 bases line up with TRBD1. Germline CDR1 reads SGHNT; CDR2 reads YENEEA. The CDR3 consists of 16 residues. With 5 bases clipped from V and 6 bases from J, the junction kept 15 bases outside the gene matches. This CDR3 is CASSRDPGQGAGEQYF. In DNA, the CDR3 is TGTGCCAGCAGCCGGGACCCGGGGCAGGGGGCGGGCGAGCAGTACTTC.

This chain links TRBV4-1 with TRBJ2-4; D perhaps matches TRBD2 (6 bases). The V end was cut by 1 base, the J end by 7 bases, with 11 bases between. The CDR3 spans 14 residues. CDR1 MGHRA and CDR2 YSYEKL come from the germline V gene. This CDR3 reads CASSQVQGGNIQYF. CDR3 nucleotide sequence: TGCGCCAGCAGCCAAGTCCAGGGAGGCAACATTCAGTACTTC.

In this sample, this clonotype turned up many times. V is TRBV3-1 and J is TRBJ2-2, with D perhaps matching TRBD2 (5 bases). CDR3 length: 15 amino acids. V was pared by 0 bases and J by 6 bases, with 11 bases between. Looked up from germline, CDR1 is LGHDT and CDR2 is YNNKEL (reference sequence). CDR3 sequence (DNA): TGTGCCAGCAGCCAAGATTCCAAGAGGGCCGGGGAGCTGTTTTTT. It specifies CASSQDSKRAGELFF.

This clonotype occurred many times. The rearrangement links TRBV5-1 to TRBJ2-1; TRBD2 matches 9 bases. In germline, CDR1 is SGHRS, CDR2 YFSETQ. The CDR3 runs to 14 residues. The trim removed 3 bases at V and 12 bases at J, leaving 10 bases unmatched. The CDR3 region is CASSSGTSKSGQFF. The CDR3 bases are TGCGCCAGCAGCTCTGGGACTAGCAAATCGGGGCAGTTCTTC.